Listed below are T cell receptor beta chains from one sample, sequenced in a study of vaccination effects on CD4 cells after COVID-19. Their recognized antigens are unknown. TCRdb's copy holds only in-frame clones and misses some; the assay was immunoSEQ multiplex PCR. The sample yields 40,000 to 55,000 clones, approximately 81% seen once. The input for sequencing was CD4+ T cells from PBMCs cultured without peptide, taken before COVID-19 vaccination. These TCRs come from a human donor who had a prior SARS-CoV-2 infection. Each CDR3 is given with its conserved first and last residue. A D gene is named only where the DNA matches it firmly. Rows give clone size only sometimes, using once, few, many, or a class for an expanded clone.

V gene	CDR3 length	D gene	clone size	J gene	CDR3 DNA	CDR3 protein
TRBV5-1	15	TRBD1	.	TRBJ1-3	TGCGCCAGCAGCGGACAGGGGGCTTACGGAAACACCATATATTTT	CASSGQGAYGNTIYF
TRBV6-2/TRBV6-3	11	.	.	TRBJ2-5	TGTGCCAGCAGTTACGGGGAGACCCAGTACTTC	CASSYGETQYF
TRBV20-1	11	TRBD1	.	TRBJ1-1	TGCAGTGCTGGGACCTCAGGGGGAGCTTTCTTT	CSAGTSGGAFF
TRBV11-3	14	TRBD2	.	TRBJ2-1	TGTGCCAGCAGCCCCGGCGGGAGTGTGAATGAGCAGTTCTTC	CASSPGGSVNEQFF
TRBV5-1	13	.	.	TRBJ2-5	TGCGCCAGCAGCTGGGGGGTTCAAGAGACCCAGTACTTC	CASSWGVQETQYF
TRBV27	16	.	few	TRBJ1-6	TGTGCCAGCAGTTTCTATATCCCGGCAAGAAATTCACCCCTCCACTTT	CASSFYIPARNSPLHF
TRBV29-1	11	.	.	TRBJ1-4	TGCAGCGGCGAGCGGAATGAAAAACTGTTTTTT	CSGERNEKLFF
TRBV10-2	14	TRBD2	.	TRBJ2-7	TGCGCCAGCCGGACTAGCGGGGCAGGGTACGAGCAGTACTTC	CASRTSGAGYEQYF
TRBV5-4	15	TRBD2	.	TRBJ2-3	TGTGCCAGCAGCATGGGACTAGCGGGCACAGATACGCAGTATTTT	CASSMGLAGTDTQYF
TRBV11-2	16	.	.	TRBJ1-3	TGTGCCAGCAGCCACGCCTCCGGGGCCCGCGGTGGAGCCATATATTTT	CASSHASGARGGAIYF
TRBV3-1/TRBV3-2	16	.	few	TRBJ1-1	TGTGCCAGCAGCCAAGATATTGGGGGTGCGAACACTGAAGCTTTCTTT	CASSQDIGGANTEAFF
TRBV12-3/TRBV12-4	13	.	.	TRBJ1-6	TGTGCCAGCCGCAACGCGGGGAATTCACCCCTCCACTTT	CASRNAGNSPLHF
TRBV7-2	14	.	.	TRBJ2-2	TGTGCCAGCAGCCGTAAATTAAGCACCGGGGAGCTGTTTTTT	CASSRKLSTGELFF
TRBV7-2	16	.	.	TRBJ2-5	TGTGCCAGCAGCTTAAGTAGTACTAGTAGGTGGGAGACCCAGTACTTC	CASSLSSTSRWETQYF
TRBV11-2	13	.	.	TRBJ1-2	TGTGCCAGCAGTCAGGGACCTAACTATGGCTACACCTTC	CASSQGPNYGYTF
TRBV19	15	TRBD2	.	TRBJ2-3	TGTGCCAGCGGGACTAGCGGGCGAGCCACAGATACGCAGTATTTT	CASGTSGRATDTQYF
TRBV11-3	13	TRBD2	once	TRBJ2-1	TGTGCCAGCAGTCCGGGGCGGGAGTGGATGCAGTTCTTC	CASSPGREWMQFF
TRBV5-1	15	.	once	TRBJ2-1	TGCGCCAGCAGCTTGGGACGGAGCTCCTACAATGAGCAGTTCTTC	CASSLGRSSYNEQFF
TRBV2	18	TRBD2	once	TRBJ2-1	TGTGCCAGCAGTCCACTTTCCGGGAGGGCCTCCTCCTACAATGAGCAGTTCTTC	CASSPLSGRASSYNEQFF
TRBV6-5	13	TRBD2	.	TRBJ2-5	TGTGCCAGCAGCCGGGGGGGGTTGGAGACCCAGTACTTC	CASSRGGLETQYF
TRBV5-4	18	TRBD1	.	TRBJ1-6	TGTGCCAGCAGGTCTGGGGTCGGGACAGGGCCCTATAATTCACCCCTCCACTTT	CASRSGVGTGPYNSPLHF
TRBV27	16	TRBD1	few	TRBJ2-1	TGTGCCAGCAGTTTAGAGACAGGGGGCGCCGGTAATGAGCAGTTCTTC	CASSLETGGAGNEQFF
TRBV27	16	TRBD2	many	TRBJ2-2	TGTGCCAGCAGGATTAGCGGGAGTCGTATCACCGGGGAGCTGTTTTTT	CASRISGSRITGELFF
TRBV6-5	14	TRBD1	.	TRBJ1-1	TGTGCCAGCAGACTACAGGGGCGCAGGACTGAAGCTTTCTTT	CASRLQGRRTEAFF
TRBV5-1	14	TRBD2	once	TRBJ2-7	TGCGCCAGCAGTGTTGGGACTAGCAGTTACGAGCAGTACTTC	CASSVGTSSYEQYF
TRBV5-5	17	.	once	TRBJ2-1	TGTGCCAGCAGCTTGCAACCCGGGGCACCGCCACACAATGAGCAGTTCTTC	CASSLQPGAPPHNEQFF
TRBV3-1/TRBV3-2	15	TRBD1	.	TRBJ1-3	TGTGCCAGCAGCCAACACGGGACAGCTGGAAACACCATATATTTT	CASSQHGTAGNTIYF